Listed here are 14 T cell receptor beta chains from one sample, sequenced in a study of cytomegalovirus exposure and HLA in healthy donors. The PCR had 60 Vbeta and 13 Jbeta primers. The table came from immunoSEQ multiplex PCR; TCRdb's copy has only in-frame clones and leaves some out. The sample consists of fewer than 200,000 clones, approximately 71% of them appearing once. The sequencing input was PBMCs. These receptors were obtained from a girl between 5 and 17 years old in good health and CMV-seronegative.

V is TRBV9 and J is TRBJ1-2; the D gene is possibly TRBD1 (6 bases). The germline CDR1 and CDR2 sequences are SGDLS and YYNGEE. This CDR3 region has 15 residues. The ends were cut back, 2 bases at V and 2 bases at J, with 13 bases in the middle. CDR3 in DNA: TGTGCCAGCAGCGTTTCCGGGACACCGAACTATGGCTACACCTTC. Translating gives CASSVSGTPNYGYTF.

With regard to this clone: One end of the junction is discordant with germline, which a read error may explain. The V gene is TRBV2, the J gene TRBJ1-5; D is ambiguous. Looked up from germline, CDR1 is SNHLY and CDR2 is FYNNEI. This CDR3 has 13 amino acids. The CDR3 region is CASSDGIHQAQHF. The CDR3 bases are TGTGCCAGCAGTGATGGCATCCATCAGGCCCAGCATTTT.

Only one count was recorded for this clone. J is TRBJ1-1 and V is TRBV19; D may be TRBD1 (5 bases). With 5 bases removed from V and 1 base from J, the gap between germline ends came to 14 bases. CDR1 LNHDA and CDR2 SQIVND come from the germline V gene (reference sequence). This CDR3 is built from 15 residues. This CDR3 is CASSPTQEPNTEAFF. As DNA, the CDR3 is TGTGCCAGTAGTCCAACACAGGAACCGAACACTGAAGCTTTCTTT.

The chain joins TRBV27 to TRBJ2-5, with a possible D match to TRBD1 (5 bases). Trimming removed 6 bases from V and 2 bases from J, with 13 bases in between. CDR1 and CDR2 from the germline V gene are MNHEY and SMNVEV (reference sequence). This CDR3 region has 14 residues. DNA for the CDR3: TGTGCCAGCAGCCAGCTGGGGCTACAAGAGACCCAGTACTTC. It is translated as CASSQLGLQETQYF.

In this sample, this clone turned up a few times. The CDR3 DNA is TGTGCCAGTAGTAATGAGCCCGGGACAGCTAACTATGGCTACACCTTC. It translates to CASSNEPGTANYGYTF. The chain couples TRBV19 to TRBJ1-2, with TRBD1 identical over 7 bases. Unmatched junction bases numbered 8, after V lost 4 bases and J lost 0 bases. The CDR3 is 16 amino acids. Germline CDR1 and CDR2: LNHDA and SQIVND (reference sequence).

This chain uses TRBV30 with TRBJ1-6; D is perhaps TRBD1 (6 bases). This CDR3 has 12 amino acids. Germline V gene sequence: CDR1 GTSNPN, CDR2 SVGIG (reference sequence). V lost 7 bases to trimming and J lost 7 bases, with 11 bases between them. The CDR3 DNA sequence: TGTGCCTACCATAGGGGGAATTCACCCCTCCACTTT. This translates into CAYHRGNSPLHF.

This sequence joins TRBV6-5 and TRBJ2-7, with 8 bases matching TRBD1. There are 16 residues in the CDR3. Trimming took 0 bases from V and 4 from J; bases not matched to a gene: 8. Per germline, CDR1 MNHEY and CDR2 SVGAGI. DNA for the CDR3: TGTGCCAGCAGTTACTCGAAACGACAGGGGTGGTACGAGCAGTACTTC. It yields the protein CASSYSKRQGWYEQYF.

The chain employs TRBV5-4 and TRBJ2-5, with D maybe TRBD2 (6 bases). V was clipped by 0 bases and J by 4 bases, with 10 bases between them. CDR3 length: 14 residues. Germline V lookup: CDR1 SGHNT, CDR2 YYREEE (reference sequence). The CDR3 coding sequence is TGTGCCAGCAGCTTGGGTCTAGCGAGAGAGACCCAGTACTTC. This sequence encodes CASSLGLARETQYF.

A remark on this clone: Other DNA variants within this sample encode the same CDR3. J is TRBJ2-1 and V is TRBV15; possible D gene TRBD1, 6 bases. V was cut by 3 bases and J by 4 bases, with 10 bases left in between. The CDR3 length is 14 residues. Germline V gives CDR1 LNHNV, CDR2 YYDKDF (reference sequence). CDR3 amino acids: CATSRTGTYNEQFF. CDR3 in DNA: TGTGCCACCAGCAGGACAGGAACTTACAATGAGCAGTTCTTC.

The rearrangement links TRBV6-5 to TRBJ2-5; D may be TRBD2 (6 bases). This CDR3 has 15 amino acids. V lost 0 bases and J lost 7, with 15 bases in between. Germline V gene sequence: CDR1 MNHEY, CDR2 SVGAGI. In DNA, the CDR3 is TGTGCCAGCAGTTACTCCGCCACGGAGGGTCCGACCCAGTACTTC. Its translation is CASSYSATEGPTQYF.

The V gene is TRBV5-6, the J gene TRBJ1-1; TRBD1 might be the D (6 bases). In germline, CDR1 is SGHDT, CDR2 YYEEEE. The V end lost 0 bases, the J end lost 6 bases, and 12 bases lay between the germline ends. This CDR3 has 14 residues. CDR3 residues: CASSLVGGGAEAFF. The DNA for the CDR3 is TGTGCCAGCAGCTTGGTTGGAGGGGGGGCTGAAGCTTTCTTT.

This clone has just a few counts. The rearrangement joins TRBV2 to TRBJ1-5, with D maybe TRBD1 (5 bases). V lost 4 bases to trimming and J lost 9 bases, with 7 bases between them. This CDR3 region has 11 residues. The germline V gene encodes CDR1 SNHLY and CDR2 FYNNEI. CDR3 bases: TGTGCCAGCAGTGTCCAGGGGCCCCAGCATTTT. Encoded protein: CASSVQGPQHF.

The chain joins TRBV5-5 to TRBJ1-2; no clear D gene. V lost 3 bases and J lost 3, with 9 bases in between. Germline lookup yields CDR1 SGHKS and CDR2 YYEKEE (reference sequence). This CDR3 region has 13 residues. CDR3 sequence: CASSSSTDYGYTF. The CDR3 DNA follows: TGTGCCAGCAGCTCCAGTACCGACTATGGCTACACCTTC.

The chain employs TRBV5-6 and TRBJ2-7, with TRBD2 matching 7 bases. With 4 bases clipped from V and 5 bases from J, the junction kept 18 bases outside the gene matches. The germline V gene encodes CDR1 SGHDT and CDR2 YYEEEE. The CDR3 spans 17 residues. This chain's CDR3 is CASSQVGGDPRVHEQYF. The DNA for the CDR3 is TGTGCCAGCAGCCAAGTTGGGGGGGACCCACGGGTCCACGAGCAGTACTTC.